This T cell receptor (beta chain) appears in the sequencing data of a study of blood T cell repertoires in COVID-19. Overall study context: Samples taken during acute and convalescent COVID-19 were collected in the United States, Italy and Spain. PBMCs, B-cell-depleted T cells, or T cells were the source of the cDNA or gDNA that made up the material.

From germline, CDR1 is SGHNT and CDR2 YYREEE (reference sequence). The V gene end was trimmed by 4 bases and the J gene end by 5 bases; junction bases not matched to a gene: 2. This CDR3 comprises 13 residues. This clone was picked up a small number of times. Using immunoSEQ multiplex PCR, the repertoire was profiled, and TCRdb retains in-frame clones only, with some absent. This sample has roughly 280,000 clones, with less than 85% found just once. The material sequenced was peripheral blood. The sequence came from a man aged 55 to 70 who had recovered from COVID-19. The genes are TRBV5-4 and TRBJ2-3; TRBD2 matches at 9 bases. Here the CDR3 DNA reads TGTGCCAGCAGCGGTAGCGGGGGAGATACGCAGTATTTT. Translation: CASSGSGGDTQYF.